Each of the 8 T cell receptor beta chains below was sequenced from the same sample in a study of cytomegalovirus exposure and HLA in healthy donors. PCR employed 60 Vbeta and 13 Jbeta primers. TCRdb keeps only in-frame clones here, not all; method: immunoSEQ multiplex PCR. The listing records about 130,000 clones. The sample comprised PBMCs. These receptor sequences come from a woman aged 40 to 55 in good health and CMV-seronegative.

CDR3 in amino acids: CASSSRGSLRPEAFF. In DNA, the CDR3 is TGTGCCAGCAGTTCAAGGGGCTCCCTTCGGCCTGAAGCTTTCTTT. The chain has TRBV28 and TRBJ1-1; D perhaps matches TRBD1 (5 bases). The CDR3 loop spans 15 amino acids. Germline CDR1 MDHEN, CDR2 SYDVKM. V lost 4 bases and J 6 bases, leaving 18 bases between the germline ends.

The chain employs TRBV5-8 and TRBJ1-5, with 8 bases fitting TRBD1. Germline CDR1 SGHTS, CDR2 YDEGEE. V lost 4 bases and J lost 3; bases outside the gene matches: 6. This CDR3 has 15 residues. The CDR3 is CASSKGQANNQPQHF. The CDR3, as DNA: TGTGCCAGCAGCAAGGGACAGGCGAACAATCAGCCCCAGCATTTT.

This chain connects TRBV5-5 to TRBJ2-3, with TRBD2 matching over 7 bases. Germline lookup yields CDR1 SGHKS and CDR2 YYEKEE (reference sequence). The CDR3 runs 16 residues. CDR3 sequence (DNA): TGTGCTAGCGCCCTTGGTTGGGCGGGGGATCCAGATACGCAGTATTTT. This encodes CASALGWAGDPDTQYF.

CDR3 residues: CASSRDSYQPQHF. The CDR3 DNA reads TGTGCCAGCAGCCGGGACAGCTATCAGCCCCAGCATTTT. The V gene is TRBV7-6, the J gene TRBJ1-5, with 7 bases that match TRBD1. This CDR3 is built from 13 residues. CDR1 SGHVS and CDR2 FNYEAQ come from the germline V gene. The junction had 3 bases not matched to a gene; V was cut back by 5 bases and J by 5 bases.

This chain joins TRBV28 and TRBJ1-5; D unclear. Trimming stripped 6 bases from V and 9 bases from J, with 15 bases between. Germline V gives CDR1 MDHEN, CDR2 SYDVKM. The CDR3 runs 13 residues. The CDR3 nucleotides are TGTGCCAGCAGCTCCGACACCCGGCGGCCCCAGCATTTT. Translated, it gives CASSSDTRRPQHF.

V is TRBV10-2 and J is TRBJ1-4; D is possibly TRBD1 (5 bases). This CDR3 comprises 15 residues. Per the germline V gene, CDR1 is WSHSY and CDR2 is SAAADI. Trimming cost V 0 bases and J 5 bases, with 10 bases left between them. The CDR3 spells CASSESGRPNEKLFF. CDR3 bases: TGCGCCAGCAGTGAGTCGGGGCGGCCGAATGAAAAACTGTTTTTT.

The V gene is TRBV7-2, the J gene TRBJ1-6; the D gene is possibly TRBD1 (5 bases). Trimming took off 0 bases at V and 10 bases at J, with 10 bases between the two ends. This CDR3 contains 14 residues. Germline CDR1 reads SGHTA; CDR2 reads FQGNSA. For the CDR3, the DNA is TGTGCCAGCAGCTTAGCGAAGGGGCTGTCACCCCTCCACTTT. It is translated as CASSLAKGLSPLHF. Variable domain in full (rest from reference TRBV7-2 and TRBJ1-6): GAGVSQSPSNKVTEKGKDVELRCDPISGHTALYWYRQSLGQGLEFLIYFQGNSAPDKSGLPSDRFSAERTGGSVSTLTIQRTQQEDSAVYLCASSLAKGLSPLHFGNGTRLTVT.

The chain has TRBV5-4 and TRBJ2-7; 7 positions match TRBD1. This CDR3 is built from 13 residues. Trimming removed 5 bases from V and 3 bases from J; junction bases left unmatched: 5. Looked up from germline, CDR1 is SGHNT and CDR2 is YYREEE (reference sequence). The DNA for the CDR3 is TGTGCCAGCAGGCTGGGACAGAGCTACGAGCAGTACTTC. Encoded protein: CASRLGQSYEQYF.